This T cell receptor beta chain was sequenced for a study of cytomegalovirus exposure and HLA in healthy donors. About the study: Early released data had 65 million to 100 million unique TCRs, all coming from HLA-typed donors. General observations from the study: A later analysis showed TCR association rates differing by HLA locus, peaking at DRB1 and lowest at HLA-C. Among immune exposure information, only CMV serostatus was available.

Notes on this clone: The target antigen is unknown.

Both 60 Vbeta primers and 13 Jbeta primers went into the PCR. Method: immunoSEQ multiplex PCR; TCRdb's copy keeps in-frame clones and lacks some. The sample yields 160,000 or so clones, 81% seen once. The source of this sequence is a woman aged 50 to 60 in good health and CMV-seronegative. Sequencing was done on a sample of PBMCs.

This CDR3 reads CASSQQGSGGYTF. Here the CDR3 DNA reads TGTGCCAGCTCACAACAGGGATCCGGAGGCTACACCTTC. This rearrangement joins TRBV18 to TRBJ1-2, with a weak D call TRBD1 (6 bases). This CDR3 contains 13 residues. Per the germline V gene, CDR1 is KGHSH and CDR2 is LQKENI. Trimming stripped 4 bases from V and 8 bases from J, with 14 bases between.